This T cell receptor (beta chain) derives from a study of blood T cell repertoires in COVID-19. Seattle patient enrollment occurred during active infection, with longitudinal follow-up thereafter. Germline V gene sequence: CDR1 LGHNA, CDR2 YNFKEQ. The CDR3 runs 17 residues. With 4 bases clipped from V and 8 bases from J, the junction kept 11 bases outside the gene matches. The method was immunoSEQ multiplex PCR; TCRdb's version includes in-frame clones alone and lacks a portion of them. The sample shows 300,000 to 350,000 clones, approximately 86% of them seen only once. The sequenced material came from peripheral blood. This TCR came from a man between 25 and 39 years old with COVID-19, enrolled during active disease. V gene TRBV4-2 combines with J gene TRBJ2-1, with 13 nucleotides matching TRBD2. CDR3 sequence (DNA): TGTGCCAGCAGCCCTGGTACTAGCGGGAGGGCCCTCTATGAGCAGTTCTTC. It encodes CASSPGTSGRALYEQFF.